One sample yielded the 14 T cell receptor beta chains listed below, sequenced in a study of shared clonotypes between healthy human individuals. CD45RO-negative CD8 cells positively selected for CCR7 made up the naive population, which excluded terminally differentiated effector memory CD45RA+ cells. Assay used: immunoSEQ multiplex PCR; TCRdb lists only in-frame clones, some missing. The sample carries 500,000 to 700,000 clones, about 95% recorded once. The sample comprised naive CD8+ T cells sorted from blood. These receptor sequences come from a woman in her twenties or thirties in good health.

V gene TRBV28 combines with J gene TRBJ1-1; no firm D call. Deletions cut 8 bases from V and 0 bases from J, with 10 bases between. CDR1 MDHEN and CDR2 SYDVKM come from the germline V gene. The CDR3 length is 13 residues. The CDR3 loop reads CASQDFLNTEAFF. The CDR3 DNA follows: TGTGCCAGCCAGGACTTTCTGAACACTGAAGCTTTCTTT.

The CDR3 spells CASSVGTVATNEKLFF. The DNA for the CDR3 is TGTGCCAGCAGCGTAGGAACAGTCGCAACTAATGAAAAACTGTTTTTT. This chain links TRBV9 with TRBJ1-4; unclear D gene. Germline loops: CDR1 SGDLS, CDR2 YYNGEE. CDR3 length equals 16 residues. The V gene lost 0 bases and the J gene lost 0 bases, with 9 bases spanning the gap.

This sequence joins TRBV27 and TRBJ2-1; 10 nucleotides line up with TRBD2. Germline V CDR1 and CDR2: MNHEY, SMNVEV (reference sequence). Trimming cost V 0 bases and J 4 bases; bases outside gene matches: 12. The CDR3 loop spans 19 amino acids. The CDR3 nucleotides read TGTGCCAGCAGTTTATCCCCTGGGGTAGCGGGAGGTAGTTACAATGAGCAGTTCTTC. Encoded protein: CASSLSPGVAGGSYNEQFF.

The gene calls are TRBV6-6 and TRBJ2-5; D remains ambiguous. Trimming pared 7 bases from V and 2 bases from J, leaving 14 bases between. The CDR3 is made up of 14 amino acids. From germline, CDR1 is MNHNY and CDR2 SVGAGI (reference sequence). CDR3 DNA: TGTGCCAGCAAAAGGGATTCCCGACAAGAGACCCAGTACTTC. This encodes CASKRDSRQETQYF.

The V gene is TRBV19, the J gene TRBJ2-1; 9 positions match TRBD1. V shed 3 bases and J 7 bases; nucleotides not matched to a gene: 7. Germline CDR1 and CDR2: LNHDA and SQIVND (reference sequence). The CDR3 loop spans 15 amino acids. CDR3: CASSISGQGGNEQFF. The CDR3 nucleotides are TGTGCCAGTAGTATCTCGGGACAGGGAGGGAATGAGCAGTTCTTC.

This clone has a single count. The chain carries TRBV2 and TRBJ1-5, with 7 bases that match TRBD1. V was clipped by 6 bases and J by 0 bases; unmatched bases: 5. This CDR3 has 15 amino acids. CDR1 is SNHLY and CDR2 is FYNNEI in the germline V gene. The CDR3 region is CASRGTDHSNQPQHF. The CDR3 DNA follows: TGTGCCAGCAGAGGGACAGACCATAGCAATCAGCCCCAGCATTTT.

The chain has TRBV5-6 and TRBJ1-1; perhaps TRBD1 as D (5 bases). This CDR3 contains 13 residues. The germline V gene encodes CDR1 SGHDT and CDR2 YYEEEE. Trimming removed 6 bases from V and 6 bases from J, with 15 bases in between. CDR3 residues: CASTLEGMPEAFF. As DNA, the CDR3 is TGTGCCAGCACACTTGAGGGGATGCCTGAAGCTTTCTTT.

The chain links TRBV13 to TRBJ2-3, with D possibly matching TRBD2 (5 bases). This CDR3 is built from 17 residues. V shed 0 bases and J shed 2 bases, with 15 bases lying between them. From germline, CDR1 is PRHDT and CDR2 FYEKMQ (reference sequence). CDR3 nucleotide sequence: TGTGCCAGCAGCTTAGGGGAGGCCTCTCTGACCACAGATACGCAGTATTTT. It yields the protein CASSLGEASLTTDTQYF.

The CDR3 bases are TGTGCCAGCAGTTTCGGGACTAGCGGGACCCACGAGCAGTACTTC. As protein: CASSFGTSGTHEQYF. V usage is TRBV27 and J usage is TRBJ2-5; the match to TRBD2 covers 13 bases. The J call could be wrong; TRBJ2-7 is a better fit for the DNA end. Germline CDR1 and CDR2: MNHEY and SMNVEV (reference sequence). The CDR3 sequence is 15 residues long.

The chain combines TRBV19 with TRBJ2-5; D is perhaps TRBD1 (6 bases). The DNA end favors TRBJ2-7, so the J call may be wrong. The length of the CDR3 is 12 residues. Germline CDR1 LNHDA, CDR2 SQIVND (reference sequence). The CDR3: CASSSQGYEQYF. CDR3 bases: TGTGCCAGTAGTTCGCAGGGGTACGAGCAGTACTTC.

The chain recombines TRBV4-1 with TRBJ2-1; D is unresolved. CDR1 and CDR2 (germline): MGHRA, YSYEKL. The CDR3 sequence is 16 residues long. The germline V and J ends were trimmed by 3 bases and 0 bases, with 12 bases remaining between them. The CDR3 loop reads CASSHTEISSYNEQFF. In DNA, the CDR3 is TGCGCCAGCAGCCACACGGAAATTAGCTCCTACAATGAGCAGTTCTTC.

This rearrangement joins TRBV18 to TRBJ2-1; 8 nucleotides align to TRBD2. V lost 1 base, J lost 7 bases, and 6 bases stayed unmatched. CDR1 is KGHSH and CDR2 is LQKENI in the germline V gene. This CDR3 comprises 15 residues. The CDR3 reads CASSPLGRARNEQFF. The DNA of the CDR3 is TGTGCCAGCTCACCACTCGGGAGGGCCCGGAATGAGCAGTTCTTC.

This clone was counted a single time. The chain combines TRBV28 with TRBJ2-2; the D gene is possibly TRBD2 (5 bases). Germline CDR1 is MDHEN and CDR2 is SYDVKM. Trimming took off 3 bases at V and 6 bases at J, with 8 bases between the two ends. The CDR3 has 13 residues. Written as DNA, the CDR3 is TGTGCCAGCAGTTTTAGCGATTCCGGGGAGCTGTTTTTT. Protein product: CASSFSDSGELFF.

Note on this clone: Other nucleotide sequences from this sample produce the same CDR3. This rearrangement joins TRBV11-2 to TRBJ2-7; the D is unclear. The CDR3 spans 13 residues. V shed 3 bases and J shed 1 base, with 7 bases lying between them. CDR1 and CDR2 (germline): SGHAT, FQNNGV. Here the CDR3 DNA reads TGTGCCAGCAGCTTGGCCGGGTCCTACGAGCAGTACTTC. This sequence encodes CASSLAGSYEQYF.